Listed here are 6 T cell receptor beta chains from one sample, sequenced in a study of CD8+CD57+ T cells in acquired aplastic anemia. Template material for TCR beta VDJ and CDR3 profiling consisted of genomic DNA. From the reads, TCRdb called clonotypes with MiXCR, one entry per CDR3 protein. The sample contains roughly 250,000 distinct CDR3 sequences, approximately 50% of which appear only once. Patients chosen for sequencing had CD8+CD57+ cells that had expanded, as shown by flow cytometry. Sequencing used sorted CD4+, CD8+, or CD8+CD57+ T cells (not recorded which) from PBMCs. The receptor source for this set is a human donor with aplastic anemia.

Concerning this clonotype itself: A much bigger clone sits one base away, suggesting this may be a read error. J is TRBJ2-6 and V is TRBV4-3; 7 bases match TRBD2. Germline V gene data show CDR1 as LGHNA and CDR2 as YSLEER. Losses at the gene ends were 1 base for V and 0 bases for J; bases not matched to a gene: 0. There are 16 residues in the CDR3. CDR3 DNA sequence: TGCGCCAGCAGCCAAGCTAGCGGCTCTGGGGCCAACGTCCTGACTTTC. Translating it yields CASSQASGSGANVLTF.

V gene TRBV11-2 combines with J gene TRBJ2-7, with a possible D match to TRBD2 (7 bases). The germline V gene has CDR1 SGHAT and CDR2 FQNNGV. V lost 1 base, J lost 7 bases, and 14 bases lay in between. The CDR3 extends over 14 amino acids. This CDR3 reads CASSLVGGANEQYF. In DNA, the CDR3 is TGTGCCAGCAGCTTAGTTGGGGGGGCCAATGAGCAGTACTTC.

A note on this clonotype: A single base separates this from a much larger clone, so it may be a read error. The chain carries TRBV9 and TRBJ2-4; 7 bases line up with TRBD2. This CDR3 region has 14 residues. Looked up from germline, CDR1 is SGDLS and CDR2 is YYNGEE. Unmatched junction bases numbered 9, after V lost 5 bases and J lost 7 bases. In nucleotides, the CDR3 is TGTGCCAGCAGTGAATCCAGGGAGGGGAACATTCAGTACTTC. Its translation: CASSESREGNIQYF.

The chain couples TRBV15 to TRBJ2-7; the D gene could be TRBD1 or TRBD2 (5 bases each). Trimming cost V 4 bases and J 5 bases, with 15 bases left between them. Looked up from germline, CDR1 is LNHNV and CDR2 is YYDKDF (reference sequence). The CDR3 runs to 14 residues. Here the CDR3 reads CATSTESPGHEQYF. CDR3 nucleotides: TGTGCCACCAGCACCGAAAGTCCGGGACACGAGCAGTACTTC. The whole variable domain, filled in from reference TRBV15 and TRBJ2-7, reads DAMVIQNPRYQVTQFGKPVTLSCSQTLNHNVMYWYQQKSSQAPKLLFHYYDKDFNNEADTPDNFQSRRPNTSFCFLDIRSPGLGDTAMYLCATSTESPGHEQYFGPGTRLTVT.

This clonotype was seen a few times. The chain carries TRBV6-2 or TRBV6-3 and TRBJ1-1; no clear D gene. Trimming shortened V by 2 bases and J by 6 bases, and 4 bases separated the two germline ends. Germline V gene lookup returns CDR1 MNHEY and CDR2 SVGEGT. This CDR3 contains 11 residues. The CDR3 region has the DNA TGTGCCAGCAGTTACGGAGCTGAAGCTTTCTTT. This sequence encodes CASSYGAEAFF.

The chain has TRBV20-1 and TRBJ2-5; 10 positions agree with TRBD2. V was clipped by 3 bases and J by 1 base; unmatched bases: 8. The CDR3 loop spans 16 amino acids. The V gene's germline CDR1 is DFQATT and CDR2 SNEGSKA (reference sequence). The CDR3 here is CSARKLAGTTQETQYF. CDR3 bases: TGCAGTGCTAGGAAACTAGCGGGGACTACCCAAGAGACCCAGTACTTC.